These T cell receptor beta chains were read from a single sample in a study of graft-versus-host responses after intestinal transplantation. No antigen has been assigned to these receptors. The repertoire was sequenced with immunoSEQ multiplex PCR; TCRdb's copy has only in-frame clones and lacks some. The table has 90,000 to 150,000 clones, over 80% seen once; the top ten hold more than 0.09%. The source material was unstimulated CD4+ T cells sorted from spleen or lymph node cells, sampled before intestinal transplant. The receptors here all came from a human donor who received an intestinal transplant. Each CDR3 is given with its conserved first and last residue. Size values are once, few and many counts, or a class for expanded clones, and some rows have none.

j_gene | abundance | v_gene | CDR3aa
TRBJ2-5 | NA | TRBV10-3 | CAIGGPGQETQYF
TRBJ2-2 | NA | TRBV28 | CASSWWKRGRDFEELFF
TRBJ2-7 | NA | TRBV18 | CASSRGQLNEQYF
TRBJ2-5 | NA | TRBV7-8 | CASSFSGQLMGTQYF
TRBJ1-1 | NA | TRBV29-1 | CSVEGNREDTEAFF
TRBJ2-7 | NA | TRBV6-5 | CASSLATSGRAKEQYF
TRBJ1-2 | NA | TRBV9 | CASSSTGTADYGYTF
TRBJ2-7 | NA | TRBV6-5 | CASSGSPFWQYF
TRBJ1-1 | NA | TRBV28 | CASSYRDRGRWAEAFF
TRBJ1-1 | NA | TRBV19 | CASSVTGVMNTEAFF
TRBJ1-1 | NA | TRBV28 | CASSAPGGATKTEAFF
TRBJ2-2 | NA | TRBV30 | CAWSLVTGELFF
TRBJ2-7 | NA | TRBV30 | CAWSAGPTHYSYEQYF
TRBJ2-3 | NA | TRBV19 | CASTKGLAVTDTQYF
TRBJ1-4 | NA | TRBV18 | CASSPRGANEKLFF
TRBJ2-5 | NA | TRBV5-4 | CASSFSSGRKTQYF
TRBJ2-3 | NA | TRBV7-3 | CASSLGGMGDTQYF
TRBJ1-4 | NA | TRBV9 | CASSLRQGTNEKLFF
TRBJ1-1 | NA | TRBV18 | CASSPEGVTEAFF
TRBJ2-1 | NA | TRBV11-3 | CASSLGLAAYNEQFF
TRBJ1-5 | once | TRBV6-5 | CASSYSILGDQPQHF
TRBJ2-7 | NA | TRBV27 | CASSSGGWEQYF
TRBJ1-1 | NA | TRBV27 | CASSLRVYNTEAFF
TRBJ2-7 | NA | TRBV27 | CANYYEQYF
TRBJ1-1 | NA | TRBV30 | CAWTRTGNTEAFF
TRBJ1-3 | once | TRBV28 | CASSLIGNTIYF